A single TCR beta chain is shown here with its context. No cognate antigen has been identified for it. Nothing much larger sits one base from this clone, and base qualities are not available. Peripheral blood samples were provided by related bone marrow donors on the day of marrow donation. Peripheral blood and bone marrow mononuclear cells were isolated by Ficoll-Hypaque density centrifugation and cryopreserved. CD4+ and CD8+ T cells, including naive and memory subsets, were sorted by FACS using a FACSAria II. This sample was included in a study of T cells after posttransplantation cyclophosphamide (dated by TCRdb to the mid-2010s). Background on the whole study: Using TRB sequencing, the study followed how the T cell repertoire rebuilt after myeloablative bone marrow transplantation with posttransplantation cyclophosphamide given as GVHD prophylaxis. Antigen receptor sequencing covered samples from about 40 PTCy-treated patients and approximately 15 of their related bone marrow donors. Blood from every one of the 30 to 35 PTCy patients who had 1-year posttransplant specimens underwent TRB sequencing. In 3 patients, TRB sequencing was also performed on up to roughly 3 more blood samples taken 2 to 5.2 years after transplant, and in a handful of patients, pretransplant blood was also TRB-sequenced. Because TRA and TRB clonality were tightly correlated in fewer than ten samples, subsequent TCR analyses were focused on TRB only. Public TRB sequences were checked against a database of over 3,500 sequences associated with responses to pathogens, tumor antigens, self-antigens and alloantigens.

Ends trimmed: V by 3 bases, J by 2 bases; bases unmatched to a gene: 5. Its CDR3 holds 17 amino acids, cysteine through phenylalanine. The CDR3 DNA has 51 bases and is translated from base 1. The germline V gene supplies CDR1 SGDLS and CDR2 YYNGEE. Genomic DNA was the input for TRB sequencing, which was run either with the immunoSEQ assay at survey resolution or with the hsTCRB kit. On the study's bioinformatics: The immunoSEQ software handled initial read processing, and the LymphoSeq R package was used for repertoire analyses. Clonality was calculated as 1 minus normalized Shannon entropy, and the Gini coefficient was also calculated for each TRB dataset. To infer phenotypes in unsorted samples, TRB sequences from sorted subsets of the recipient or donor were mapped onto unsorted samples from the same recipient. Imported from immuneACCESS, the table was reduced by TCRdb to in-frame sequences with V and J called. These copies leave out some clones; in studies compared against another copy, an unresolved V gene accounts for under half, and the cause of the remainder is not known. For V, J and clone size, that table is used; D and trimming come from the DNA. Within this sample are 6,500 to 8,000 clones, with approximately 80% of them counted one time only. The ten largest clonotypes hold roughly 29% of the sample.

Paper-wide results and their limitations: The TRB repertoires of T cells infiltrating skin or the GI tract showed only limited overlap with the TRB repertoires found in blood. Across under 50 patients, recipient CMV seropositivity and CMV reactivation were highly associated with TRB clonality; PTCy diversity was similar to CNI/methotrexate controls. At 1-2 months, donor-recipient similarity was low but rose over the first year, and the later blood repertoires were often dominated by donor CD8+ memory clones.

The source material was memory CD4+ T cells sorted from blood. The source is a woman aged 45-60 years in good health and a related stem cell transplant donor. The chain couples TRBV9 to TRBJ2-3, with 14 junctional bases fitting TRBD2. The DNA sequence is TGTGCCAGCAGCGAGGGACTAGCGGGAGTAGTCACAGATACGCAGTATTTT. It is translated as CASSEGLAGVVTDTQYF.